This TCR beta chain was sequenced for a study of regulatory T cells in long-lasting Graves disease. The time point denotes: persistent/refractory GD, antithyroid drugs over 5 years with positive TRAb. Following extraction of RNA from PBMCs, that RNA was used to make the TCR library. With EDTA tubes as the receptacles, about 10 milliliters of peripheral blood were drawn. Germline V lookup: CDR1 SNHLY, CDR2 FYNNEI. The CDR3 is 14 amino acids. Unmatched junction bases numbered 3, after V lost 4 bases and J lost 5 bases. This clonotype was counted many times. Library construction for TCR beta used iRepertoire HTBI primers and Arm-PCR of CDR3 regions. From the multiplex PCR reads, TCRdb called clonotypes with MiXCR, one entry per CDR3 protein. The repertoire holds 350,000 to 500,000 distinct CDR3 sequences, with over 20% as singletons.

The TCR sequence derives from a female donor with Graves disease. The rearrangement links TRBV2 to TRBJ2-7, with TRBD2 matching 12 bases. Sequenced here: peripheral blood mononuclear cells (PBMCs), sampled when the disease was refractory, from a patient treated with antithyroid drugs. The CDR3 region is CASSATSGSHEQYF. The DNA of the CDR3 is TGTGCCAGCAGTGCGACTAGCGGGAGCCACGAGCAGTACTTC.